The source of this T cell receptor beta chain is a study of shared clonotypes between healthy human individuals. Study-level results: Genetic and exposure-history diversity was limited by the small donor number.

To note about this clone: Its cognate antigen is unknown.

The CDR3 totals 12 residues. The germline V and J ends were trimmed by 4 bases and 7 bases, with 10 bases remaining between them. Germline CDR1 is MNHEY and CDR2 is SVGAGI. The team ran DNA from unsorted PBMCs on ten immunoSEQ deep assay plates for sequencing. Libraries were prepared by immunoSEQ multiplex PCR; TCRdb keeps only in-frame clonotypes and omits some of them. The sample lists 400,000 to 500,000 clones, approximately 79% seen once, with about 12% in the top ten. This clonotype originated in a woman aged 40 to 50 in good health. Some clones in this sample may be carry-over from other donors' samples. This chain joins TRBV6-5 and TRBJ1-2; D unclear. Sequencing was done on a sample of PBMCs. The CDR3: CASSWETGGYTF. CDR3 coding DNA: TGTGCCAGCAGTTGGGAGACGGGTGGCTACACCTTC.